A single sample gave rise to the 8 T cell receptor beta chains below, sequenced in a study of blood T cell repertoires in COVID-19. The repertoire was sequenced with immunoSEQ multiplex PCR; TCRdb's copy has only in-frame clones and lacks some. The data contain about 170,000 clones, more than 85% of them singletons. What was sequenced was peripheral blood. The receptors stem from a woman over 75 with COVID-19, enrolled during active disease.

This chain uses TRBV19 with TRBJ2-7; no definite D call. The V and J ends lost 4 bases and 4 bases respectively, with 11 bases between them. Germline V gives CDR1 LNHDA, CDR2 SQIVND (reference sequence). CDR3 size: 13 residues. The CDR3 DNA reads as TGTGCCAGTAGTACGAGTATCCTGTACGAGCAGTACTTC. Its translation is CASSTSILYEQYF.

This chain connects TRBV3-1 (or the pseudogene TRBV3-2) to TRBJ2-1; tentative D call: TRBD1 (6 bases). Trimming stripped 4 bases from V and 1 base from J, with 14 bases between. The germline V gene encodes CDR1 LGHDT and CDR2 YNNKEL (reference sequence). This CDR3 has 16 residues. This CDR3 is CASSRPGHPSYNEQFF. DNA of the CDR3: TGTGCCAGCAGCCGTCCGGGACACCCTTCCTACAATGAGCAGTTCTTC.

The V and J genes are TRBV6-4 and TRBJ1-6, with a possible D match to TRBD1 (6 bases). CDR3 length equals 19 residues. Trimming shortened V by 1 base and J by 1 base, and 17 bases separated the two germline ends. Looked up from germline, CDR1 is MRHNA and CDR2 is SNTAGT. Here the CDR3 reads CASSDFGQTHNSYNSPLHF. CDR3 sequence (DNA): TGTGCCAGCAGTGACTTCGGACAGACCCATAATTCCTATAATTCACCCCTCCACTTT.

As DNA, the CDR3 is TGTGCCACCAGTGGAGGGACAGGGTTGTCATTTGAGCAGTTCTTC. Translation: CATSGGTGLSFEQFF. The chain is built from TRBV24-1 and TRBJ2-1; TRBD1 agrees at 9 bases. Looked up from germline, CDR1 is KGHDR and CDR2 is SFDVKD. V shed 5 bases, J shed 9 bases, and the junction held 10 bases outside the gene matches. The length of the CDR3 is 15 residues.

The chain has TRBV19 and TRBJ2-5; perhaps TRBD1 as D (7 bases). Germline CDR1 LNHDA, CDR2 SQIVND (reference sequence). V was pared by 6 bases and J by 4 bases, with 9 bases between. The CDR3 length is 12 residues. CDR3 DNA: TGTGCCAGTAGCCAGGGGGGAGAGACCCAGTACTTC. Translating gives CASSQGGETQYF.

The chain has TRBV5-5 and TRBJ1-5; the match to TRBD1 covers 7 bases. The V and J ends lost 4 bases and 4 bases, in that order; junction bases with no gene match: 5. The CDR3 length is 14 residues. CDR1 and CDR2 from the germline V gene are SGHKS and YYEKEE (reference sequence). The CDR3 DNA sequence: TGTGCCAGCAGCCCAGGGGGTGGGAATCAGCCCCAGCATTTT. This sequence encodes CASSPGGGNQPQHF.

This chain links TRBV2 with TRBJ1-4; D might be TRBD1 (5 bases). The CDR3 sequence is 15 residues long. Germline-derived CDR1 and CDR2 are SNHLY and FYNNEI. Trimming pared 4 bases from V and 8 bases from J, leaving 17 bases between. CDR3 loop: CASSGAQESREKLFF. In DNA form, the CDR3 reads TGTGCCAGCAGTGGGGCACAGGAGAGCCGAGAAAAACTGTTTTTT.

The chain employs TRBV4-2 and TRBJ2-3; TRBD2 is a possible D gene (6 bases). CDR3 length: 17 residues. V dropped 4 bases and J dropped 2 bases, with 19 bases sitting between them. The germline gives CDR1 LGHNA, CDR2 YNFKEQ. CDR3 nucleotide sequence: TGTGCCAGCAGCCCCCGAGGCCTCGGGAGCCTCACAGATACGCAGTATTTT. Its protein is CASSPRGLGSLTDTQYF.